Listed below are T cell receptor beta chains from one sample, sequenced in a study of naive and memory T cell subsets. TCRdb reprocessed the UMI-ligation and nested PCR reads with MiXCR, giving one entry per CDR3 protein. This table holds some 17,000 distinct CDR3 sequences, 8.7% found once. Sequenced sample: central memory CD8+ T cells from blood. These receptors originate from a human donor in good health. Each CDR3 is given with its conserved first and last residue. A D gene is named only where the DNA matches it firmly. Size tells how often a clone was seen (once, few, many) or the class of an expanded clone, and some rows leave it out.

clone size	D gene	J gene	V gene	CDR3 protein	CDR3 DNA
NA	NA	TRBJ2-7	TRBV3-1	CASSQDLAGNSYEQYF	TGTGCCAGCAGCCAAGATTTGGCAGGTAACTCCTACGAGCAGTACTTC
medium-sized	TRBD1	TRBJ1-3	TRBV7-9	CASSAHRGSSSGNTIYF	TGTGCCAGCAGCGCGCACAGGGGATCGTCCTCTGGAAACACCATATATTTT
many	NA	TRBJ2-7	TRBV19	CASSAASGAYEQYF	TGTGCCAGTAGTGCGGCCTCCGGGGCCTACGAGCAGTACTTC
many	TRBD2	TRBJ2-7	TRBV20-1	CSAAKREYEQYF	TGCAGTGCAGCGAAGCGGGAGTATGAGCAGTACTTC
NA	NA	TRBJ2-5	TRBV12-3/TRBV12-4	CASSLFRTGETQYF	TGTGCCAGCAGTTTATTCCGCACGGGGGAGACCCAGTACTTC
many	NA	TRBJ1-2	TRBV7-9	CASSSLDSHPNYGYTF	TGTGCCAGCAGCTCGCTCGACAGCCACCCTAACTATGGCTACACCTTC
few	NA	TRBJ1-1	TRBV7-3	CASSLTGPVSDTEAFF	TGTGCCAGCAGCTTAACGGGACCGGTGTCTGACACTGAAGCTTTCTTT
NA	TRBD2	TRBJ2-7	TRBV5-6	CASSKGLAPYEQYF	TGTGCCAGCAGCAAAGGACTAGCTCCCTACGAGCAGTACTTC
few	NA	TRBJ1-6	TRBV3-1	CASSQSSGEIHNLHF	TGTGCCAGCAGCCAATCATCCGGGGAAATTCATAACCTCCACTTT
many	NA	TRBJ2-6	TRBV6-1	CASTGSGANVLTF	TGTGCCAGCACAGGCTCTGGGGCCAACGTCCTGACTTTC
NA	NA	TRBJ2-1	TRBV5-4	CASSPGRLSYNEQFF	TGTGCCAGCAGCCCGGGACGCCTCTCCTACAATGAGCAGTTCTTC
many	NA	TRBJ1-1	TRBV20-1	CSADTTGLNTEAFF	TGCAGTGCTGATACGACAGGACTTAACACTGAAGCTTTCTTT
many	NA	TRBJ2-1	TRBV6-4	CASSVGGSINEQFF	TGTGCCAGCAGTGTGGGGGGAAGTATTAATGAGCAGTTCTTC
few	TRBD1	TRBJ2-7	TRBV10-3	CAIRRQGRYEQYF	TGTGCCATCAGAAGACAGGGTAGGTACGAGCAGTACTTC
few	NA	TRBJ2-6	TRBV15	CATSSEESGANVLTF	TGTGCCACCAGCAGTGAGGAGTCCGGGGCCAACGTCCTGACTTTC
few	NA	TRBJ2-7	TRBV9	CASSARVNSYEQYF	TGTGCCAGCAGCGCCAGGGTCAACTCCTACGAGCAGTACTTC
many	NA	TRBJ1-2	TRBV7-9	CASSLRGGDVHGYTF	TGTGCCAGCAGCTTACGTGGCGGGGACGTGCATGGCTACACCTTC
many	TRBD1	TRBJ2-1	TRBV27	CATSTDRVSDEQFF	TGTGCCACCAGCACGGACAGGGTAAGCGATGAGCAGTTCTTC
NA	TRBD2	TRBJ2-3	TRBV24-1	CATSDSGLAGILDTQYF	TGTGCCACCAGTGACTCCGGACTAGCGGGAATCTTAGATACGCAGTATTTT
few	NA	TRBJ2-3	TRBV6-4	CASSKSGGFGTDTQYF	TGTGCCAGCAGCAAGTCAGGTGGCTTTGGCACAGATACGCAGTATTTT
few	NA	TRBJ2-1	TRBV4-3	CASSQDQSSGEQFF	TGCGCCAGCAGCCAAGATCAAAGCTCTGGTGAGCAGTTCTTC
NA	NA	TRBJ1-1	TRBV29-1	CSVSGTHMNTEAFF	TGCAGCGTTTCTGGGACCCATATGAACACTGAAGCTTTCTTT
many	TRBD1	TRBJ1-2	TRBV20-1	CSASSDRAYGYTF	TGCAGTGCTAGCTCCGACAGGGCCTATGGCTACACCTTC
many	NA	TRBJ2-7	TRBV19	CASSTQVSSYEQYF	TGTGCCAGTAGTACCCAGGTCTCTTCCTACGAGCAGTACTTC
few	NA	TRBJ2-7	TRBV6-1	CASSVKGGPSRTYEQYF	TGTGCCAGCAGCGTTAAGGGGGGGCCTAGTCGCACCTACGAGCAGTACTTC
many	NA	TRBJ2-3	TRBV6-2/TRBV6-3	CASNLGAYSTDTQYF	TGTGCCAGCAACTTAGGGGCCTATAGCACAGATACGCAGTATTTT
many	TRBD2	TRBJ2-1	TRBV24-1	CATSGAGGLAPYNEQFF	TGTGCCACCAGCGGGGCTGGGGGACTAGCGCCCTACAATGAGCAGTTCTTC
few	NA	TRBJ1-5	TRBV6-1	CASSGGEGNQPQHF	TGTGCCAGCAGTGGAGGCGAGGGGAATCAGCCCCAGCATTTT
few	TRBD1	TRBJ2-3	TRBV6-2/TRBV6-3	CASSPTGQGPDTQYF	TGTGCCAGCAGCCCAACTGGACAGGGGCCAGATACGCAGTATTTT
NA	NA	TRBJ1-2	TRBV15	CATSRVRDNYGYTF	TGTGCCACCAGCAGAGTCCGGGACAACTATGGCTACACCTTC
many	NA	TRBJ2-1	TRBV14	CASSLKPTTYNEQFF	TGTGCCAGCAGCCTTAAGCCGACTACCTACAATGAGCAGTTCTTC
few	TRBD2	TRBJ2-1	TRBV6-4	CASSPSGLAGYNEQFF	TGTGCCAGCAGTCCTTCAGGACTAGCGGGATACAATGAGCAGTTCTTC
few	TRBD1	TRBJ2-7	TRBV27	CASSKTGRLYEQYF	TGTGCCAGCAGTAAGACAGGGCGCCTCTACGAGCAGTACTTC
NA	TRBD2	TRBJ2-1	TRBV2	CASSPAGGPGDEQFF	TGTGCCAGCAGTCCAGCGGGGGGGCCGGGTGATGAGCAGTTCTTC
NA	NA	TRBJ2-6	TRBV28	CASSLYGGANVLTF	TGTGCCAGCAGTTTGTACGGGGGGGCCAACGTCCTGACTTTC
many	NA	TRBJ2-7	TRBV29-1	CSVGPGTAPSYEQYF	TGCAGCGTAGGACCCGGGACGGCGCCTTCCTACGAGCAGTACTTC
few	NA	TRBJ1-1	TRBV19	CASNWNTEAFF	TGTGCCAGTAACTGGAACACTGAAGCTTTCTTT
NA	TRBD2	TRBJ2-7	TRBV20-1	CSATRGLAGILSSYEQNF	TGCAGTGCTACCCGTGGACTAGCGGGGATACTAAGCTCCTACGAGCAGAACTTC
few	NA	TRBJ1-5	TRBV4-2	CASSQTSSRPQHF	TGTGCCAGCAGCCAAACCAGCAGTAGGCCCCAGCATTTT
few	TRBD1	TRBJ1-2	TRBV6-2/TRBV6-3	CASSSTTSDRDLYGYTF	TGTGCCAGCAGCAGCACCACGTCCGACAGGGACCTTTATGGCTACACCTTC
few	NA	TRBJ1-1	TRBV12-3/TRBV12-4	CASTPCGCSNTEAFF	TGTGCCAGCACTCCCTGCGGCTGCTCGAACACTGAAGCTTTCTTT
NA	NA	TRBJ2-1	TRBV3-1	CASSQPQGYNEQFF	TGTGCCAGCAGCCAACCTCAGGGATACAATGAGCAGTTCTTC